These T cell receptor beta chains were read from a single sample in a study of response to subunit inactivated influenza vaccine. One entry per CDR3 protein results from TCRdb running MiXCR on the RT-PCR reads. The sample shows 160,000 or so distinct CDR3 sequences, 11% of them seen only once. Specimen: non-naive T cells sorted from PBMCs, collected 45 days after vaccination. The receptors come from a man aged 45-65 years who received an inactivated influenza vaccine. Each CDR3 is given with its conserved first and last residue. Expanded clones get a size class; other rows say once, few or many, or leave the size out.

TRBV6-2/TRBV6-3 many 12 CASRTVQETQYF
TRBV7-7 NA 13 CASSLDNRGEQYF
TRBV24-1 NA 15 CATSEVRDNYNEQFF
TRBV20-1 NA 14 CSARAPTGGQPQHF
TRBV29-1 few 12 CSESSGSNEQFF
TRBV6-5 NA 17 CASSYELAPKSTDTQYF
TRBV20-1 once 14 CSARVATGPTEAFF
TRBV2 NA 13 CASKLAGVGEQYF
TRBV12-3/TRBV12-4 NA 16 CASSMPTGALTGELFF
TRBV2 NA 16 CASRLRFSGGTDTQYF
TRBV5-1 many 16 CASSPRQGTNTGELFF
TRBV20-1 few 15 CSADGLAGVGETQYF
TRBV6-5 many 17 CASSYSIGFLFVETQYF
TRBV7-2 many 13 CASSKTNQETQYF
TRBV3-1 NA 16 CASSRVSGSSTDTQYF
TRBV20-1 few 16 CSARPLGQAGSGELFF
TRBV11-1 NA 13 CASSLAGTHEQYF
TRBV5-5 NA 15 CASSDRDRGPYEQYF
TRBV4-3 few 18 CASSQETSGGAITDTQYF
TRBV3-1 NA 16 CASSHEGTLAKNIQYF
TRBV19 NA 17 CASSGAGESSGANVLTF
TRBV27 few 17 CASSLKGGFSGANVLTF
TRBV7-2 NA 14 CASSSGLIHQPQHF
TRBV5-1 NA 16 CASSLGFGSQADTQYF
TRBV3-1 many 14 CASSQVGGLSEQYF